Listed here are 7 T cell receptor beta chains from one sample, sequenced in a study of shared clonotypes between healthy human individuals (TCRdb year 2020). Libraries were made using the immunoSEQ multiplex PCR assay. Sourced from immuneACCESS, this table was stored by TCRdb with only in-frame sequences that have V and J called. A share of the clones is absent; for the studies checked, an unresolved V gene accounts for under half, and the remainder has no known explanation. For this sample the table gives 2 million to 3 million clones, of which roughly 93% were detected only once. The biggest ten clones account for 0.36% of the sample. The sample was naive CD4+ T cells from PBMCs. The cell subset or site label, as the study defines it: CD45RA+ positively selected. These receptors originate from a man aged 18 to 29 in good health. Some clones in this sample may be carry-over from other donors' samples.

CDR3 sequence reads: CASSPQGWTARYADTQYF. DNA for the CDR3: TGTGCCAGCTCACCCCAGGGGTGGACAGCCCGATACGCAGATACGCAGTATTTT. J is TRBJ2-3 and V is TRBV18; D may be TRBD1 (6 bases). The CDR3 covers 18 residues. Trimming pared 3 bases from V and 4 bases from J, leaving 23 bases between. Germline loops: CDR1 KGHSH, CDR2 LQKENI.

The chain has TRBV15 and TRBJ2-7; TRBD2 matches 7 bases. This CDR3 is 14 amino acids long. With 3 bases clipped from V and 6 bases from J, the junction kept 8 bases outside the gene matches. Germline V gene data show CDR1 as LNHNV and CDR2 as YYDKDF (reference sequence). The CDR3 here is CATSRSRGVGEQYF. CDR3 DNA sequence: TGTGCCACCAGCAGGAGCCGGGGGGTCGGCGAGCAGTACTTC.

This sequence joins TRBV6-1 and TRBJ1-1; D call uncertain. Germline loops: CDR1 MNHNS, CDR2 SASEGT. The CDR3 sequence is 15 residues long. V lost 0 bases and J 0 bases, leaving 8 bases between the germline ends. The DNA for the CDR3 is TGTGCCAGCAGTGAAGCGCTAACCTTGAACACTGAAGCTTTCTTT. As protein: CASSEALTLNTEAFF.

The chain recombines TRBV6-5 with TRBJ2-2; D perhaps matches TRBD2 (5 bases). Germline loops: CDR1 MNHEY, CDR2 SVGAGI. Trimming removed 5 bases from V and 1 base from J, with 11 bases in between. CDR3 length: 15 amino acids. The CDR3 loop is CASSRRRRNTGELFF. CDR3 sequence (DNA): TGTGCCAGCAGTAGGAGGCGGAGGAACACCGGGGAGCTGTTTTTT.

The rearrangement uses TRBV5-1 and TRBJ1-1; TRBD1 aligns across 8 bases. Looked up from germline, CDR1 is SGHRS and CDR2 is YFSETQ. The CDR3 extends over 17 amino acids. Unmatched junction bases numbered 18, after V lost 7 bases and J lost 4 bases. CDR3 sequence: CASQLIAQGVAGTEAFF. In nucleotides, the CDR3 is TGCGCCAGCCAGCTTATAGCACAGGGGGTTGCGGGCACTGAAGCTTTCTTT.

The genes are TRBV5-5 and TRBJ2-7, with D uncertain. The ends were cut back, 4 bases at V and 0 bases at J, with 17 bases in the middle. The CDR3 consists of 16 residues. Germline V gene sequence: CDR1 SGHKS, CDR2 YYEKEE (reference sequence). For the CDR3, the DNA is TGTGCCAGCAGCCTAACCCTAGACACCTTCTCCTACGAGCAGTACTTC. This encodes CASSLTLDTFSYEQYF.

A remark on this clone: The sample has other DNA sequences that encode this CDR3 too. The rearrangement joins TRBV5-1 to TRBJ1-2; weak D call: TRBD1 (5 bases). Germline CDR1 is SGHRS and CDR2 is YFSETQ. The CDR3 totals 13 residues. V was cut by 0 bases and J by 4 bases, with 7 bases left in between. DNA for the CDR3: TGCGCCAGCAGCTTGGAGGGACCCTATGGCTACACCTTC. This codes for CASSLEGPYGYTF.